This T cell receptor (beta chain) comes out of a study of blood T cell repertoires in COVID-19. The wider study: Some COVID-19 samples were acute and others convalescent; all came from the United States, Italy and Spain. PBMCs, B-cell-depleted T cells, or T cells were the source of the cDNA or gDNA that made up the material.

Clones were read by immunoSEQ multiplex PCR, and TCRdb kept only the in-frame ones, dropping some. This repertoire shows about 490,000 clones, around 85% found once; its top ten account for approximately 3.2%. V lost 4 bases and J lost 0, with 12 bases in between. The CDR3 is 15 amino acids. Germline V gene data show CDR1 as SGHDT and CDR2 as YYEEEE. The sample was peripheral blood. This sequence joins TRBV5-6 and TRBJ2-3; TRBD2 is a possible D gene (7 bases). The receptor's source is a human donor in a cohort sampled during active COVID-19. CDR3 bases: TGTGCCAGCAGCGATAAGGGGGGGAGCACAGATACGCAGTATTTT. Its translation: CASSDKGGSTDTQYF. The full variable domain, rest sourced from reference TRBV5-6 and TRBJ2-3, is DAGVTQSPTHLIKTRGQQVTLRCSPKSGHDTVSWYQQALGQGPQFIFQYYEEEERQRGNFPDRFSGHQFPNYSSELNVNALLLGDSALYLCASSDKGGSTDTQYFGPGTRLTVL.